Given below is one T cell receptor (beta chain) in context. This clonotype was recorded many times. It has no known antigen specificity. The record has no base qualities; no much larger clone is one base away. This sample stems from a study of HIV-infected patients and healthy controls (dated by TCRdb to the mid-2010s). For the wider study: Although they stayed below normal ranges, CD4 counts in about 85% of the 16 patients rose modestly but significantly after three months of therapy. The CD4:CD8 ratio rose slightly, whereas CD8 counts showed no consistent shift during early therapy. An undetectable viral load was attained by 11 of 16 patients by the second bleed and by all patients after a further year of therapy. Patients exhibited no overall T-cell lymphocytopenia, and total CDR3 counts per chain were not significantly different from those of controls. The study asked whether deep sequencing of the TCR repertoire from small blood samples of HIV patients could detect immune perturbation and reconstitution.

The germline V gene specifies SGHTA as CDR1 and FQGNSA as CDR2. At the junction V is shortened by 3 bases and J by 1 base, with 9 bases in between. The CDR3 has 14 amino acids, counting the end cysteine and phenylalanine. Solely the CDR3 DNA is kept, with 42 bases framed from the first base. Here is what the overall study found, with its caveats: In size-matched repertoire data, the apparent post-therapy recovery of the Gini index in HIV-infected patients was not replicated. Comparisons were complicated by unequal numbers of distinct sequences between patients and controls, and rare events from HIV-infected data were overweighted by size-matching. Significantly different mean usage between HIV-infected patients and controls was observed for eight alpha and eight beta V genes. Alpha-chain CDR3s from MAIT cells occurred at high frequency in healthy controls but were severely depleted in HIV+ repertoires. In the study, no determination of donor HLA types was made. Alpha-beta chain pairing was not determined in the samples. HIV-infected repertoires had significantly higher mean Gini indices than controls, possibly reflecting oligoclonality. Processing was restricted to sixteen HIV-infected individuals, which the authors judged to be a major constraint on the generalizability of the findings. Roughly threefold more distinct CDR3s and higher Shannon diversity were observed in healthy control repertoires than in untreated HIV+ repertoires. The observed differences in diversity were not explained by the slight differences in age and sex profiles between the study cohorts. By Jaccard index and by the count of highly shared sequences, healthy controls shared more CDR3s between individuals than HIV+ patients did. Using whole blood restricted sequencing depth and prevented separating the dynamics of distinct T-cell subpopulations. During therapy, a significant decrease in frequency was seen for HIV-associated CDR3s, whereas no significant change was found for CMV-associated CDR3s, although most of them became more frequent.

Whole blood was used without cell fractionation, so the repertoire reflected all unsorted peripheral T cells. For RNA extraction, 2 to 2.5 ml of peripheral blood was collected into Tempus tubes. The study enrolled HIV-infected adults who had not yet received antiretroviral therapy and were about to begin treatment, and it processed the first sixteen eligible patients. Patients with febrile or AIDS-related illness, tumors, hepatitis B or C coinfection, immunomodulatory therapy, recent vaccination or treatment interruptions were excluded from enrollment. The TURBO-DNase kit was used to remove leftover genomic DNA, and GLOBINclear was used to deplete globin mRNA. Pretreatment blood from HIV-infected patients was collected just before antiretroviral therapy was started. Roughly 0.55 ug RNA was reverse transcribed with SuperScript III using primers against the alpha and beta constant regions. Separate libraries for the alpha and beta chains were generated through chain-specific third strand synthesis that incorporated multiplexing indices. The protocol used a single primer pair to amplify all rearrangements within a chain, which avoided primer bias, and attached molecular barcodes to each cDNA molecule. T4 RNA Ligase 1 joined purified cDNA to a 5' RACE adapter that carried a random hexamer and the SP2 sequencing primer site. With slow temperature ramps used to favor optimal annealing, second strand synthesis was primed from the SP2 site with Phusion polymerase. Each molecule's 12-nucleotide barcode consisted of two random hexamer sequences, both added before amplification and joined together. P5 and P7 adapter elements plus a second index were added in a short first PCR, which was followed by a roughly 24-cycle amplification PCR with P5s and P7 primers. The libraries went through 27 PCR cycles in total, were quantified on a Qubit, were sized on a Bioanalyzer, and were diluted to around 3.7 nM. Sequencing of the normalized libraries was performed on an Illumina MiSeq with 2 x 250 paired-end kits. Reverse transcription reactions underwent purification over MinElute columns, with elution into around 9.4 ul Tris-Cl. A 1:1 ratio of AMPure XP beads was used to clean the adapter ligations after they had run for around 25 hours at 16 degrees C. The paper's processing steps were these. A modified Decombinator processed the demultiplexed FASTQ files and output V, J, insert and barcode information. Any sequence that shared a barcode yet differed from the dominant sequence was discarded as an error, and the number of original cDNA molecules was estimated by counting barcodes clustered at Levenshtein distance 3. Downstream analyses used R packages ineq, vegan, igraph and RCytoscape, with IMGT nomenclature and CDR3 definitions. The authors computed V gene usage over distinct sequences and counted each TCR a single time to avoid skew from clonal expansion. Whenever two unique CDR3 amino acid sequences within a donor differed by a single Levenshtein edit, similarity networks linked them. Published HIV-specific CDR3s (92 alpha, approximately 680 beta) and CMV-specific CDR3s (around 13 alpha, over 200 beta) were compiled and searched for in the repertoires. Random subsampling to size-matched repertoires demonstrated that the decreased diversity in patients did not result from their lower sequence numbers. TCRdb took the public reads, trimmed them with fastp at Q25, ran MiXCR for clone calling and kept in-frame beta chains. Each CDR3 protein gets just one entry, which takes the most common genes and DNA from the rows behind it. None of the V and J calls come from the authors' own analysis; TCRdb made them. The sample has about 8,300 distinct CDR3 sequences on record, about a tenth of them singletons. Around 20% of the sample comes from the top ten.

Sample: blood, taken before antiretroviral therapy. The sequence links TRBV7-2 to TRBJ2-5, with the D call tentatively TRBD1 or TRBD2, each fitting 5 bases. This clonotype was sampled from an adult with HIV infection. The nucleotides are TGTGCCAGCAGCTTCGGGACGCTCCAAGAGACCCAGTACTTC. Translated, it gives CASSFGTLQETQYF.